Listed here is a single TCR beta chain. Antigen unknown. Method: immunoSEQ multiplex PCR; TCRdb's copy keeps in-frame clones and lacks some. This sample has 250,000 to 350,000 clones, with 76% found just once. From germline, CDR1 is MGHRA and CDR2 YSYEKL. Trimming left V 3 bases short and J 3 bases short, with 11 bases between. The CDR3 is 14 amino acids. This sample is part of a study of cytotoxic CD8 clonotypes in ibrutinib-treated CLL. Points from the study as a whole: Clonality (at baseline) was higher than in age-matched healthy donors and tracked circulating CD8+ T-cell counts. Increased clonality at ibrutinib response gave way to a return toward baseline at progression. Different sampling times were used for sustained-remission and progressing patients.

Cryopreserved PBMCs were the source of around 2 micrograms of genomic DNA, which went to TCR beta libraries. Material: PBMCs, obtained at disease progression, from a patient treated with ibrutinib. This receptor was obtained from a human donor with chronic lymphocytic leukemia. The rearrangement joins TRBV4-1 to TRBJ1-2; tentatively, D is TRBD1 (5 bases). Written as DNA, the CDR3 is TGCGCCAGCAGCCAGAAACGGGGGGACTATGGCTACACCTTC. It yields the protein CASSQKRGDYGYTF.